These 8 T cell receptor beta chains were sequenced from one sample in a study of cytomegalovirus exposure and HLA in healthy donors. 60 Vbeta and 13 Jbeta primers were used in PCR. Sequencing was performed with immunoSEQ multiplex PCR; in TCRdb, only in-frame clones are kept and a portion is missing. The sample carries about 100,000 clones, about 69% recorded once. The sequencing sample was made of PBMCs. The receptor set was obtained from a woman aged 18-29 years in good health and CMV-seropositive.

The DNA for the CDR3 is TGTGCCAGCAGCTTGGACAGTCACACTGAAGCTTTCTTT. Protein product: CASSLDSHTEAFF. The chain carries TRBV5-4 and TRBJ1-1, with D hard to call. CDR1 SGHNT and CDR2 YYREEE come from the germline V gene (reference sequence). The CDR3 is 13 amino acids. V was pared by 0 bases and J by 3 bases, with 6 bases between.

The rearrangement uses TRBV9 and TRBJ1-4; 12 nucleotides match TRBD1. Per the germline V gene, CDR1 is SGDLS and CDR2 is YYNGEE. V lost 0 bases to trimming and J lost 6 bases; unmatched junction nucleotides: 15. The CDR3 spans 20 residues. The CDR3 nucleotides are TGTGCCAGCAGCGTAGCGGCTGGCGGGGGACAGGGGGCGGCTGATGAAAAACTGTTTTTT. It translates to CASSVAAGGGQGAADEKLFF.

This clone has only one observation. The CDR3 region has the DNA TGTGCCAGCAGCTTGGTCTCGACAGCCGAGTATGGCTACACCTTC. It translates to CASSLVSTAEYGYTF. V gene TRBV5-5 combines with J gene TRBJ1-2, with a possible D match to TRBD1 (5 bases). This CDR3 has 15 amino acids. Trimming removed 0 bases from V and 5 bases from J, with 14 bases in between. Germline V lookup: CDR1 SGHKS, CDR2 YYEKEE (reference sequence).

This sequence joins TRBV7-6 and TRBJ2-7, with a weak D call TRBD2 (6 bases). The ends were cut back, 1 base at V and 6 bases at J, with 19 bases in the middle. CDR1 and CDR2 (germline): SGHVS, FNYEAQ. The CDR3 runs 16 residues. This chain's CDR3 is CASSLGSIMFGGEQYF. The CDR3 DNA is TGTGCCAGCAGCTTAGGGTCCATCATGTTCGGGGGCGAGCAGTACTTC. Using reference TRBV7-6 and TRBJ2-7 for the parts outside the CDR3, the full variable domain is GAGVSQSPRYKVTKRGQDVALRCDPISGHVSLYWYRQALGQGPEFLTYFNYEAQQDKSGLPNDRFSAERPEGSISTLTIQRTEQRDSAMYRCASSLGSIMFGGEQYFGPGTRLTVT.

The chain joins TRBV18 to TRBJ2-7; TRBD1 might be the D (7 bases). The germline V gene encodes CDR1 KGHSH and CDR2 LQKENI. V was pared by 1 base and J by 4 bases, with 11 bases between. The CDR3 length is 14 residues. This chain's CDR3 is CASSPLAGQYEQYF. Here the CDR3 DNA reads TGTGCCAGCTCACCACTTGCGGGACAGTACGAGCAGTACTTC.

CDR3 nucleotide sequence: TGTGCCAGCAGATCTCAGGGTAATTCACCCCTCCACTTT. It specifies CASRSQGNSPLHF. The chain employs TRBV25-1 and TRBJ1-6; a weak D match, TRBD1 (5 bases). The CDR3 covers 13 residues. The germline CDR1 and CDR2 sequences are MGHDK and SYGVNS. V lost 6 bases to trimming and J lost 6 bases, with 9 bases between them.

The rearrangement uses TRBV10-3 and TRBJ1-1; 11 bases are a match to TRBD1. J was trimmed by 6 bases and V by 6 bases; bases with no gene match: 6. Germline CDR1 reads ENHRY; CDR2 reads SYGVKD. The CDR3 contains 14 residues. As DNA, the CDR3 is TGTGCCATCAGCCCCGGGACAGGGGGTGCTGAAGCTTTCTTT. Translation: CAISPGTGGAEAFF.

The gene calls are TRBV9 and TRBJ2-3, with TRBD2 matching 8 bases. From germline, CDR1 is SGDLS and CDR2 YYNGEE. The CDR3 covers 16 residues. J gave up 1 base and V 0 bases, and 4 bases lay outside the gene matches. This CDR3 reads CASSVAVSGGTDTQYF. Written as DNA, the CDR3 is TGTGCCAGCAGCGTAGCCGTTAGCGGGGGCACAGATACGCAGTATTTT.